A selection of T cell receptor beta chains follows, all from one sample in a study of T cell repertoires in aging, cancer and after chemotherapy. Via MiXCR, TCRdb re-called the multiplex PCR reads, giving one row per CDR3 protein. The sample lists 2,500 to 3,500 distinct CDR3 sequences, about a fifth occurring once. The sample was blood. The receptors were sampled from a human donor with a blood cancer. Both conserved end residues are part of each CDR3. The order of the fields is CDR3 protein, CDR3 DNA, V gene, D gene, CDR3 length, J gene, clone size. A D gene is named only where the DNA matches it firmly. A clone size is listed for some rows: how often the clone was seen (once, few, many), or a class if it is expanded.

CDR3 protein: CASSLVVRHPNTEAFF
CDR3 DNA: TGTGCCAGCAGCTTAGTGGTAAGACACCCGAACACTGAAGCTTTCTTT
V gene: TRBV11-1
D gene: NA
CDR3 length: 16
J gene: TRBJ1-1
clone size: NA

CDR3 protein: CASSYGATEQYF
CDR3 DNA: TGTGCCAGCAGTTACGGCGCGACCGAGCAGTACTTC
V gene: TRBV6-5
D gene: NA
CDR3 length: 12
J gene: TRBJ2-7
clone size: once

CDR3 protein: CASSSIRRRYEQYF
CDR3 DNA: TGTGCCAGCAGTTCGATTCGGAGACGCTACGAGCAGTACTTC
V gene: TRBV27
D gene: NA
CDR3 length: 14
J gene: TRBJ2-7
clone size: medium-sized

CDR3 protein: CATRSPGVAGTQYF
CDR3 DNA: TGTGCCACCAGGAGCCCAGGTGTCGCGGGGACCCAGTACTTC
V gene: TRBV24-1
D gene: NA
CDR3 length: 14
J gene: TRBJ2-5
clone size: few

CDR3 protein: CASSLDTDTQYF
CDR3 DNA: TGCGCCAGCAGCTTAGACACAGATACGCAGTATTTT
V gene: TRBV5-1
D gene: NA
CDR3 length: 12
J gene: TRBJ2-3
clone size: medium-sized

CDR3 protein: CASSLRGGNIQYF
CDR3 DNA: TGTGCCAGCAGTTTACGCGGAGGGAACATTCAGTACTTC
V gene: TRBV12-3/TRBV12-4
D gene: NA
CDR3 length: 13
J gene: TRBJ2-4
clone size: few

CDR3 protein: CSASPDTAEQYF
CDR3 DNA: TGCAGTGCTTCTCCGGACACCGCCGAGCAGTACTTC
V gene: TRBV20-1
D gene: NA
CDR3 length: 12
J gene: TRBJ2-7
clone size: NA

CDR3 protein: CASSYEGITGNTIYF
CDR3 DNA: TGTGCCAGCAGTTACGAGGGCATCACTGGAAACACCATATATTTT
V gene: TRBV6-6
D gene: NA
CDR3 length: 15
J gene: TRBJ1-3
clone size: medium-sized

CDR3 protein: CASSDSSGANVLTF
CDR3 DNA: TGTGCCAGTAGTGACAGCTCTGGGGCCAACGTCCTGACTTTC
V gene: TRBV19
D gene: NA
CDR3 length: 14
J gene: TRBJ2-6
clone size: medium-sized

CDR3 protein: CASSPGGASGGELFF
CDR3 DNA: TGTGCCAGCAGCCCCGGGGGGGCGTCAGGCGGGGAGCTGTTTTTT
V gene: TRBV7-2
D gene: TRBD2
CDR3 length: 15
J gene: TRBJ2-2
clone size: NA

CDR3 protein: CASSLDGLGTAYGYTF
CDR3 DNA: TGTGCCAGCAGCTTGGACGGTCTAGGGACAGCATATGGCTACACCTTC
V gene: TRBV5-5
D gene: TRBD1
CDR3 length: 16
J gene: TRBJ1-2
clone size: NA

CDR3 protein: CASSPNIDQPQHF
CDR3 DNA: TGTGCCAGCAGCCCTAATATTGATCAGCCCCAGCATTTT
V gene: TRBV6-2/TRBV6-3
D gene: NA
CDR3 length: 13
J gene: TRBJ1-5
clone size: NA

CDR3 protein: CASSYSGQGNYEQYF
CDR3 DNA: TGTGCCAGCAGTTACTCGGGACAGGGAAACTACGAGCAGTACTTC
V gene: TRBV6-5
D gene: TRBD1
CDR3 length: 15
J gene: TRBJ2-7
clone size: medium-sized

CDR3 protein: CSASGRLLRNTEAFF
CDR3 DNA: TGCAGTGCTAGTGGCAGACTACTCCGGAACACTGAAGCTTTCTTT
V gene: TRBV20-1
D gene: NA
CDR3 length: 15
J gene: TRBJ1-1
clone size: medium-sized

CDR3 protein: CASSPKYRVSGDSNQPQHF
CDR3 DNA: TGTGCCAGCAGCCCTAAGTACAGGGTATCGGGCGATAGCAATCAGCCCCAGCATTTT
V gene: TRBV12-3/TRBV12-4
D gene: NA
CDR3 length: 19
J gene: TRBJ1-5
clone size: NA

CDR3 protein: CSARGPVRSYEQYF
CDR3 DNA: TGCAGTGCTAGAGGCCCCGTTAGGTCCTACGAGCAGTACTTC
V gene: TRBV20-1
D gene: NA
CDR3 length: 14
J gene: TRBJ2-7
clone size: NA

CDR3 protein: CSVPGSAREAFF
CDR3 DNA: TGCAGCGTTCCCGGGTCGGCCCGGGAAGCTTTCTTT
V gene: TRBV29-1
D gene: NA
CDR3 length: 12
J gene: TRBJ1-1
clone size: medium-sized

CDR3 protein: CASSQGAGGFGDQPQHF
CDR3 DNA: TGTGCCAGCAGCCAGGGGGCAGGGGGCTTTGGCGATCAGCCCCAGCATTTT
V gene: TRBV5-1
D gene: TRBD1
CDR3 length: 17
J gene: TRBJ1-5
clone size: NA

CDR3 protein: CASSPGVGAENTEAFF
CDR3 DNA: TGTGCCAGCAGCCCCGGAGTTGGTGCAGAGAACACTGAAGCTTTCTTT
V gene: TRBV12-3/TRBV12-4
D gene: NA
CDR3 length: 16
J gene: TRBJ1-1
clone size: NA

CDR3 protein: CASSGLRGSTDTQYF
CDR3 DNA: TGTGCCAGCTCAGGGTTAAGGGGAAGCACAGATACGCAGTATTTT
V gene: TRBV18
D gene: NA
CDR3 length: 15
J gene: TRBJ2-3
clone size: medium-sized

CDR3 protein: CASSLAGSDYNEQFF
CDR3 DNA: TGCGCCAGCAGCTTGGCGGGGAGCGACTACAATGAGCAGTTCTTC
V gene: TRBV5-1
D gene: NA
CDR3 length: 15
J gene: TRBJ2-1
clone size: NA

CDR3 protein: CASSMSRGAGTNPNEQFF
CDR3 DNA: TGTGCCAGTAGTATGAGTAGGGGCGCCGGGACGAACCCTAATGAGCAGTTCTTC
V gene: TRBV19
D gene: NA
CDR3 length: 18
J gene: TRBJ2-1
clone size: NA

CDR3 protein: CASSSGTGASNQLQHF
CDR3 DNA: TGTGCCAGCTCATCCGGGACAGGGGCTAGCAATCAGCTCCAGCATTTT
V gene: TRBV18
D gene: TRBD1
CDR3 length: 16
J gene: TRBJ1-5
clone size: NA

CDR3 protein: CASSIFRGAPVNTEAFF
CDR3 DNA: TGTGCCAGTAGTATTTTCAGGGGGGCTCCAGTGAACACTGAAGCTTTCTTT
V gene: TRBV19
D gene: TRBD1
CDR3 length: 17
J gene: TRBJ1-1
clone size: NA

CDR3 protein: CSARQRLNTGELFF
CDR3 DNA: TGCAGTGCTAGACAGCGGCTGAACACCGGGGAGCTGTTTTTT
V gene: TRBV20-1
D gene: NA
CDR3 length: 14
J gene: TRBJ2-2
clone size: medium-sized

CDR3 protein: CASRMTGSRTEAFF
CDR3 DNA: TGTGCCAGCAGAATGACAGGGTCGCGGACTGAAGCTTTCTTT
V gene: TRBV6-2/TRBV6-3
D gene: TRBD1
CDR3 length: 14
J gene: TRBJ1-1
clone size: few

CDR3 protein: CASRGDRALNTEAFF
CDR3 DNA: TGTGCCAGCAGGGGGGACAGGGCACTGAACACTGAAGCTTTCTTT
V gene: TRBV6-1
D gene: TRBD1
CDR3 length: 15
J gene: TRBJ1-1
clone size: NA

CDR3 protein: CASSDERGKGGYTF
CDR3 DNA: TGTGCCAGTAGTGACGAAAGGGGTAAGGGTGGCTACACCTTC
V gene: TRBV19
D gene: NA
CDR3 length: 14
J gene: TRBJ1-2
clone size: medium-sized

CDR3 protein: CASSIEGAGARGNEQFF
CDR3 DNA: TGTGCCAGTAGTATAGAGGGGGCGGGGGCTCGCGGCAATGAGCAGTTCTTC
V gene: TRBV19
D gene: NA
CDR3 length: 17
J gene: TRBJ2-1
clone size: hyperexpanded

CDR3 protein: CASSRAVWPDNEQFF
CDR3 DNA: TGTGCCAGCAGCCGAGCGGTATGGCCGGACAATGAGCAGTTCTTC
V gene: TRBV6-2/TRBV6-3
D gene: NA
CDR3 length: 15
J gene: TRBJ2-1
clone size: medium-sized

CDR3 protein: CASSSTPGQGALRLFF
CDR3 DNA: TGTGCCAGCAGTTCAACACCGGGACAGGGGGCTTTGCGTCTGTTTTTT
V gene: TRBV6-5
D gene: TRBD1
CDR3 length: 16
J gene: TRBJ1-4
clone size: medium-sized

CDR3 protein: CSARFSDTQYF
CDR3 DNA: TGCAGTGCTAGGTTTTCAGATACGCAGTATTTT
V gene: TRBV20-1
D gene: NA
CDR3 length: 11
J gene: TRBJ2-3
clone size: few

CDR3 protein: CSARDQGRPKETQYF
CDR3 DNA: TGCAGTGCTAGAGATCAAGGTAGACCAAAAGAGACCCAGTACTTC
V gene: TRBV20-1
D gene: NA
CDR3 length: 15
J gene: TRBJ2-5
clone size: few

CDR3 protein: CASSTAGGPPDEQFF
CDR3 DNA: TGTGCCAGCAGCACAGCGGGAGGGCCCCCCGATGAGCAGTTCTTC
V gene: TRBV7-2
D gene: TRBD2
CDR3 length: 15
J gene: TRBJ2-1
clone size: few

CDR3 protein: CASTPRTGSWEKLFF
CDR3 DNA: TGTGCCAGCACTCCAAGGACAGGGTCTTGGGAAAAACTGTTTTTT
V gene: TRBV12-3/TRBV12-4
D gene: TRBD1
CDR3 length: 15
J gene: TRBJ1-4
clone size: NA

CDR3 protein: CASSLELAGANEQYF
CDR3 DNA: TGTGCCAGCAGCTTGGAGCTAGCGGGGGCCAACGAGCAGTACTTC
V gene: TRBV5-4
D gene: TRBD2
CDR3 length: 15
J gene: TRBJ2-7
clone size: NA

CDR3 protein: CARSFSQNTEAFF
CDR3 DNA: TGTGCCAGAAGCTTTAGCCAGAACACTGAAGCTTTCTTT
V gene: TRBV5-3
D gene: NA
CDR3 length: 13
J gene: TRBJ1-1
clone size: NA

CDR3 protein: CASSMRQGNEKLFF
CDR3 DNA: TGTGCCAGTAGTATGCGGCAGGGGAATGAAAAACTGTTTTTT
V gene: TRBV19
D gene: NA
CDR3 length: 14
J gene: TRBJ1-4
clone size: medium-sized

CDR3 protein: CASSLRGARDEQFF
CDR3 DNA: TGTGCCAGCAGCTTAAGGGGGGCGAGGGATGAGCAGTTCTTC
V gene: TRBV7-6
D gene: NA
CDR3 length: 14
J gene: TRBJ2-1
clone size: medium-sized

CDR3 protein: CASSWTGLGYEQYF
CDR3 DNA: TGTGCCAGCAGCTGGACAGGGTTGGGCTACGAGCAGTACTTC
V gene: TRBV7-2
D gene: TRBD1
CDR3 length: 14
J gene: TRBJ2-7
clone size: NA

CDR3 protein: CASTHRNGDNSPLHF
CDR3 DNA: TGTGCCAGCACCCACCGGAACGGAGATAATTCACCCCTCCACTTT
V gene: TRBV7-9
D gene: NA
CDR3 length: 15
J gene: TRBJ1-6
clone size: NA

CDR3 protein: CAWTSGSRTGELFF
CDR3 DNA: TGTGCCTGGACTAGCGGGAGCCGAACCGGGGAGCTGTTTTTT
V gene: TRBV30
D gene: TRBD2
CDR3 length: 14
J gene: TRBJ2-2
clone size: NA

CDR3 protein: CASSLVASGPTYEQYF
CDR3 DNA: TGTGCCAGCAGCTTAGTTGCTTCGGGACCAACCTACGAGCAGTACTTC
V gene: TRBV11-3
D gene: NA
CDR3 length: 16
J gene: TRBJ2-7
clone size: medium-sized

CDR3 protein: CASSERQGLMNTEAFF
CDR3 DNA: TGTGCCAGCAGTGAAAGACAGGGCTTAATGAACACTGAAGCTTTCTTT
V gene: TRBV6-1
D gene: TRBD1
CDR3 length: 16
J gene: TRBJ1-1
clone size: few

CDR3 protein: CSAPSKGQETQYF
CDR3 DNA: TGCAGTGCCCCGAGTAAGGGTCAAGAGACCCAGTACTTC
V gene: TRBV20-1
D gene: NA
CDR3 length: 13
J gene: TRBJ2-5
clone size: few

CDR3 protein: CASGGPAYEQYF
CDR3 DNA: TGTGCCAGCGGGGGGCCCGCCTACGAGCAGTACTTC
V gene: TRBV10-3
D gene: TRBD2
CDR3 length: 12
J gene: TRBJ2-7
clone size: large

CDR3 protein: CASSLGQGQREQYF
CDR3 DNA: TGTGCCAGCAGTTTGGGACAGGGGCAGCGGGAGCAGTACTTC
V gene: TRBV12-3/TRBV12-4
D gene: TRBD1
CDR3 length: 14
J gene: TRBJ2-7
clone size: NA

CDR3 protein: CSVPGLLSEQYF
CDR3 DNA: TGCAGCGTTCCGGGACTCCTCTCCGAGCAGTACTTC
V gene: TRBV29-1
D gene: NA
CDR3 length: 12
J gene: TRBJ2-7
clone size: medium-sized

CDR3 protein: CASRAGTQYF
CDR3 DNA: TGTGCCAGCAGGGCGGGGACGCAGTATTTT
V gene: TRBV6-1
D gene: NA
CDR3 length: 10
J gene: TRBJ2-3
clone size: medium-sized

CDR3 protein: CASSAGDTSYEQYF
CDR3 DNA: TGTGCCAGCAGCGCGGGGGACACTTCCTACGAGCAGTACTTC
V gene: TRBV11-3
D gene: NA
CDR3 length: 14
J gene: TRBJ2-7
clone size: medium-sized

CDR3 protein: CASKLGGAETQYF
CDR3 DNA: TGTGCCAGCAAGCTAGGGGGCGCAGAGACCCAGTACTTC
V gene: TRBV19
D gene: TRBD1
CDR3 length: 13
J gene: TRBJ2-5
clone size: medium-sized

CDR3 protein: CASSPSTDYGYTF
CDR3 DNA: TGTGCCAGCTCACCTTCCACAGACTATGGCTACACCTTC
V gene: TRBV18
D gene: NA
CDR3 length: 13
J gene: TRBJ1-2
clone size: NA

CDR3 protein: CATAGGLGDTQYF
CDR3 DNA: TGTGCCACCGCGGGGGGGCTGGGGGATACGCAGTATTTT
V gene: TRBV30
D gene: TRBD2
CDR3 length: 13
J gene: TRBJ2-3
clone size: medium-sized

CDR3 protein: CASSPRTGGLYGYTF
CDR3 DNA: TGTGCCAGCAGCCCACGGACAGGGGGCCTCTATGGCTACACCTTC
V gene: TRBV5-5
D gene: TRBD1
CDR3 length: 15
J gene: TRBJ1-2
clone size: medium-sized

CDR3 protein: CASSYVRGAYEQYF
CDR3 DNA: TGTGCCAGCAGTTACGTCCGGGGGGCCTACGAGCAGTACTTC
V gene: TRBV6-6
D gene: TRBD2
CDR3 length: 14
J gene: TRBJ2-7
clone size: medium-sized